These 19 T cell receptor beta chains came from one sample sequenced in a study of spatial heterogeneity in lung cancer. Time point of the sample: sample taken at primary tumor resection. In each case, whole RNA from tumor, nontumor lung or frozen PBMC was sequenced unsorted. Using its own MiXCR run on the 5' RACE reads, TCRdb lists one record per CDR3 protein. The sample holds some 47,000 distinct CDR3 sequences, less than 8.5% seen once. Material: PBMCs, obtained at surgery. These receptors were collected from a female donor with early-stage non-small cell lung cancer.

This clonotype was found many times. The V gene is TRBV7-9, the J gene TRBJ1-2, with a possible D match to TRBD1 (6 bases). The length of the CDR3 is 13 residues. The germline V and J ends were trimmed by 2 bases and 5 bases, with 9 bases remaining between them. Germline V gene sequence: CDR1 SEHNR, CDR2 FQNEAQ (reference sequence). The DNA for the CDR3 is TGTGCCAGCAGCTTAAAGGGGGAATATGGCTACACCTTC. Translation gives CASSLKGEYGYTF. The complete variable domain, with remaining parts taken from reference TRBV7-9 and TRBJ1-2, reads DTGVSQNPRHKITKRGQNVTFRCDPISEHNRLYWYRQTLGQGPEFLTYFQNEAQLEKSRLLSDRFSAERPKGSFSTLEIQRTEQGDSAMYLCASSLKGEYGYTFGSGTRLTVV.

This sequence joins TRBV6-6 and TRBJ2-1, with TRBD2 matching over 15 bases. Per the germline V gene, CDR1 is MNHNY and CDR2 is SVGAGI (reference sequence). The CDR3 length is 14 residues. With 6 bases clipped from V and 12 bases from J, the junction kept 6 bases outside the gene matches. CDR3: CASSRGLAGGRQFF. CDR3 DNA: TGTGCCAGCAGCCGCGGACTAGCGGGGGGGAGGCAGTTCTTC.

This clonotype was recorded at least ten times. The J gene is TRBJ1-1, the V gene TRBV2, with D possibly being TRBD1 (5 bases). The CDR3 totals 15 residues. The V and J ends lost 7 bases and 5 bases respectively, with 20 bases between them. Germline CDR1 and CDR2: SNHLY and FYNNEI. This CDR3 reads CASTALGEGMTEAFF. The DNA of the CDR3 is TGTGCCAGCACCGCTCTAGGGGAGGGTATGACTGAAGCTTTCTTT.

This clonotype was seen many times. The V gene is TRBV7-9, the J gene TRBJ2-7; 9 positions match TRBD1. The CDR3 is 14 amino acids. CDR1 is SEHNR, CDR2 FQNEAQ, per germline (reference sequence). Germline trimming cut 5 bases from V and 3 bases from J; bases unmatched to any gene: 5. The CDR3 sequence is CASSDRDRDYEQYF. The CDR3 DNA follows: TGTGCCAGCAGCGACCGGGACAGGGACTACGAGCAGTACTTC.

The V gene is TRBV7-2, the J gene TRBJ2-4; D is ambiguous. V lost 2 bases and J lost 1, with 15 bases in between. There are 17 residues in the CDR3. The V gene's germline CDR1 is SGHTA and CDR2 FQGNSA. CDR3 amino acids: CASSLLVLQQAKNIQYF. The CDR3 DNA follows: TGTGCCAGCAGCTTATTGGTCCTACAGCAGGCCAAAAACATTCAGTACTTC.

There are many counts of this clonotype. V and J are TRBV15 and TRBJ1-4; D not resolved. The CDR3 is made up of 15 amino acids. Germline-derived CDR1 and CDR2 are LNHNV and YYDKDF (reference sequence). V was trimmed by 1 base and J by 0 bases, leaving 6 bases between them. The CDR3 DNA follows: TGTGCCACCAGCAGAGTTCGGGCAACTAATGAAAAACTGTTTTTT. Protein sequence: CATSRVRATNEKLFF.

The chain employs TRBV15 and TRBJ2-3, with D tentatively TRBD1 (5 bases). The CDR3 sequence is 15 residues long. Per germline, CDR1 LNHNV and CDR2 YYDKDF (reference sequence). V was cut by 3 bases and J by 5 bases, with 15 bases left in between. The CDR3 DNA is TGTGCCACCAGCAGCAACTCCCCACAGGAAGATACGCAGTATTTT. Encoded protein: CATSSNSPQEDTQYF.

This clonotype has a handful of counts. The chain links TRBV2 to TRBJ2-3, with 8 bases that match TRBD1. Trimming removed 7 bases from V and 5 bases from J; junction bases left unmatched: 8. Germline V gives CDR1 SNHLY, CDR2 FYNNEI. The CDR3 runs to 14 residues. The CDR3 DNA reads TGTGCCAGCAAACAAACAGGGGGAGGAGATACGCAGTATTTT. It encodes CASKQTGGGDTQYF.

This rearrangement joins TRBV7-9 to TRBJ2-7, with 8 bases fitting TRBD2. Trimming took 5 bases from V and 6 from J; bases not matched to a gene: 3. The CDR3 covers 12 residues. Germline assignment: CDR1 SEHNR and CDR2 FQNEAQ (reference sequence). The CDR3 spells CASSQTSVEQYF. The CDR3, as DNA: TGTGCCAGCAGCCAGACTAGCGTCGAGCAGTACTTC.

This clonotype has ten or more counts. The junction departs from germline at one end; a sequencing error may be responsible. The chain employs TRBV6-5 and TRBJ2-7; 10 bases line up with TRBD2. The germline V gene encodes CDR1 MNHEY and CDR2 SVGAGI. The length of the CDR3 is 17 residues. The CDR3 bases are TGTGCCAGCAGCTACTACCCGTTGGCTAGCGGGGGACACGAGCAGTACTTC. Its translation: CASSYYPLASGGHEQYF.

This clonotype was recorded at least ten times. The CDR3: CSVGWEETQYF. CDR3 bases: TGCAGCGTTGGATGGGAAGAGACCCAGTACTTC. The rearrangement joins TRBV29-1 to TRBJ2-5; D not resolved. Germline V gives CDR1 SQVTM, CDR2 ANQGSEA. Trimming shortened V by 4 bases and J by 3 bases, and 6 bases separated the two germline ends. The CDR3 extends over 11 amino acids.

J is TRBJ2-3 and V is TRBV28, with 9 bases matching TRBD2. In germline, CDR1 is MDHEN, CDR2 SYDVKM. V trimming: 2 bases; J trimming: 6 bases; junction bases outside the gene matches: 9. The CDR3 sequence is 16 residues long. CDR3 nucleotides: TGTGCCAGCAGTTTAGTTGGCGGGGGGGCCAGGGATACGCAGTATTTT. It codes for CASSLVGGGARDTQYF.

This clonotype showed up many times. The chain has TRBV5-4 and TRBJ2-3, with D possibly being TRBD1 (5 bases). CDR3 size: 15 residues. V was shortened by 0 bases and J by 3 bases, with 11 bases between the two germline ends. Germline CDR1 is SGHNT and CDR2 is YYREEE (reference sequence). The CDR3 is CASSLAGQQTDTQYF. The DNA of the CDR3 is TGTGCCAGCAGCTTGGCCGGACAACAAACAGATACGCAGTATTTT.

As regards this clonotype: Given a much more abundant clone one base away, this may be a read error. The chain has TRBV29-1 and TRBJ2-5; D is possibly TRBD1 (6 bases). Germline values: CDR1 SQVTM, CDR2 ANQGSEA. There are 11 residues in the CDR3. CDR3 in DNA: TGCGGCGTCACGACAGGAGAGACCCAGTACTTC. Amino acid sequence: CGVTTGETQYF.

Many counts were recorded for this clonotype. The chain combines TRBV7-2 with TRBJ2-2; no firm D call. CDR3 size: 12 residues. Trimming removed 4 bases at V and 5 bases at J, with 5 bases between. CDR1 is SGHTA, CDR2 FQGNSA, per germline. The CDR3 spells CASSYSTGELFF. DNA for the CDR3: TGTGCCAGCAGCTATTCGACCGGGGAGCTGTTTTTT.

This clonotype occurred a few times. CDR3 sequence: CASTYGTGYNTGELFF. DNA of the CDR3: TGTGCCAGCACCTACGGGACAGGGTATAACACCGGGGAGCTGTTTTTT. This rearrangement joins TRBV12-3 or TRBV12-4 to TRBJ2-2; 9 bases match TRBD1. J was trimmed by 2 bases and V by 7 bases; bases with no gene match: 8. This CDR3 has 16 residues.

This clonotype has ten or more counts. V and J are TRBV7-2 and TRBJ2-7, with D perhaps TRBD2 (6 bases). The CDR3 length is 14 residues. Germline V gene sequence: CDR1 SGHTA, CDR2 FQGNSA. V was cut by 3 bases and J by 3 bases, with 12 bases left in between. CDR3 DNA: TGTGCCAGCAGCTTGGGGAGACTAGGCTACGAGCAGTACTTC. Protein: CASSLGRLGYEQYF.

This clonotype was observed at least ten times. The chain employs TRBV3-1 and TRBJ2-7, with TRBD2 matching over 12 bases. V was pared by 1 base and J by 3 bases, with 7 bases of the junction left unmatched. Germline CDR1 is LGHDT and CDR2 is YNNKEL (reference sequence). This CDR3 region has 17 residues. The CDR3 DNA follows: TGTGCCAGCAGCCAAGGTGGACTAGCGGGGTTTTACTACGAGCAGTACTTC. Its protein product is CASSQGGLAGFYYEQYF.

The chain has TRBV7-9 and TRBJ2-3, with 9 bases matching TRBD1. Germline V gene data show CDR1 as SEHNR and CDR2 as FQNEAQ (reference sequence). Trimming took 1 base from V and 6 from J; bases not matched to a gene: 11. The CDR3 length is 17 residues. The CDR3 region is CASSLGWGQGVADTQYF. For the CDR3, the DNA is TGTGCCAGCAGCTTAGGTTGGGGACAGGGAGTTGCGGATACGCAGTATTTT.